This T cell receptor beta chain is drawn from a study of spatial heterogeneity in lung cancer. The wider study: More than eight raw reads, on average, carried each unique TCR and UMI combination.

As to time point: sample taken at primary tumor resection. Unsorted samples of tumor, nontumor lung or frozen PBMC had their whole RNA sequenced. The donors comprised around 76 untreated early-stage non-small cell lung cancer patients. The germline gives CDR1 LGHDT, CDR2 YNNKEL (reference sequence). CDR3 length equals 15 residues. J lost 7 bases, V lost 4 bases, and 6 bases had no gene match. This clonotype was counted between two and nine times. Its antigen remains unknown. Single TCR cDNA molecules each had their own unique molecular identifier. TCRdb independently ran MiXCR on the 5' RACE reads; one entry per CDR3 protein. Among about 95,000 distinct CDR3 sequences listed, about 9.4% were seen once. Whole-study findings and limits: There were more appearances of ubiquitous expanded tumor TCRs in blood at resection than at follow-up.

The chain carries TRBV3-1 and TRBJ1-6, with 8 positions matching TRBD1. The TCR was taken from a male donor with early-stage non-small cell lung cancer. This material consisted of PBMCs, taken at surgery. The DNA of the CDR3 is TGTGCCAGCAGCCTACGGACAGGGAGAAATTCACCCCTCCACTTT. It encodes CASSLRTGRNSPLHF. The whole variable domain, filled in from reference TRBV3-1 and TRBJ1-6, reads DTAVSQTPKYLVTQMGNDKSIKCEQNLGHDTMYWYKQDSKKFLKIMFSYNNKELIINETVPNRFSPKSPDKAHLNLHINSLELGDSAVYFCASSLRTGRNSPLHFGNGTRLTVT.